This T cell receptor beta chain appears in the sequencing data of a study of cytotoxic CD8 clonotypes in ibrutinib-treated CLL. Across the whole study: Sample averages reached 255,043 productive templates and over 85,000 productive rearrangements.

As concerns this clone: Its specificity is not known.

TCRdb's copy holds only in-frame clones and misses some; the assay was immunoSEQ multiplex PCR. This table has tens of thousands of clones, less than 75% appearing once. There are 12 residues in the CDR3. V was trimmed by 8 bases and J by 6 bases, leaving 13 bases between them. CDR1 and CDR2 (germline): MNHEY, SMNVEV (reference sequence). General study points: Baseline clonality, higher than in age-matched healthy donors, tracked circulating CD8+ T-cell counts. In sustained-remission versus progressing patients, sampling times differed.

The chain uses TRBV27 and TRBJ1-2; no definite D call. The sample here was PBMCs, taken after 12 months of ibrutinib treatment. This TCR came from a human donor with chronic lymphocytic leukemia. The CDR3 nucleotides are TGTGCCAGCCGGGAAGGATATGATGGCTACACCTTC. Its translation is CASREGYDGYTF.